The rows below give T cell receptor beta chains drawn from one sample of a study of blood T cell repertoires in COVID-19. The data were produced by immunoSEQ multiplex PCR, yet TCRdb's version contains in-frame clones alone and is incomplete. Found here are tens of thousands of clones, roughly 84% of them singletons; the top ten hold 25%. The sample was peripheral blood. The source of these receptors is a man in his 60s with acute or convalescent COVID-19. Each CDR3 is given with its conserved first and last residue. D genes are given only for firm matches. The listing skips clone size in some rows; elsewhere it reads once, few, many or a size class.

CDR3aa: CASSEGQFNQPQHF; CDR3nt: TGTGCCAGCAGTGAAGGGCAGTTTAATCAGCCCCAGCATTTT; abundance: NA; d_gene: NA; v_gene: TRBV6-1; j_gene: TRBJ1-5
CDR3aa: CASSLADTGVIGYTF; CDR3nt: TGTGCCAGCAGCTTGGCGGATACAGGGGTAATAGGCTACACCTTC; abundance: NA; d_gene: TRBD1; v_gene: TRBV5-5; j_gene: TRBJ1-2
CDR3aa: CASSLSGTGGNSPLHF; CDR3nt: TGCGCCAGCAGCTTAAGTGGGACAGGGGGTAATTCACCCCTCCACTTT; abundance: once; d_gene: TRBD1; v_gene: TRBV5-1; j_gene: TRBJ1-6
CDR3aa: CASSYFQNNSPLHF; CDR3nt: TGTGCCAGCAGTTACTTCCAGAATAATTCACCCCTCCACTTT; abundance: NA; d_gene: NA; v_gene: TRBV6-5; j_gene: TRBJ1-6
CDR3aa: CASSLGLPSTDTQYF; CDR3nt: TGTGCCAGCAGCTTGGGGCTACCTAGCACAGATACGCAGTATTTT; abundance: NA; d_gene: NA; v_gene: TRBV9; j_gene: TRBJ2-3
CDR3aa: CASNDYNGDTQYF; CDR3nt: TGTGCCAGCAACGACTACAACGGCGATACGCAGTATTTT; abundance: NA; d_gene: NA; v_gene: TRBV12-3/TRBV12-4; j_gene: TRBJ2-3
CDR3aa: CASRAIALKNNEQFF; CDR3nt: TGCGCCAGCAGGGCAATAGCCCTAAAGAACAATGAGCAGTTCTTC; abundance: NA; d_gene: NA; v_gene: TRBV5-1; j_gene: TRBJ2-1
CDR3aa: CASSRQGEHQPQHF; CDR3nt: TGTGCCAGCAGCCGACAGGGGGAACATCAGCCCCAGCATTTT; abundance: once; d_gene: TRBD1; v_gene: TRBV5-6; j_gene: TRBJ1-5
CDR3aa: CATPAEAAGGILSGYTF; CDR3nt: TGTGCCACCCCCGCGGAGGCGGCAGGGGGAATACTATCCGGCTACACCTTC; abundance: few; d_gene: TRBD1; v_gene: TRBV28; j_gene: TRBJ1-2
CDR3aa: CASSTSSTGGQGTQYF; CDR3nt: TGTGCCAGCAGTACCTCATCGACGGGGGGCCAGGGGACCCAGTACTTC; abundance: NA; d_gene: NA; v_gene: TRBV6-2/TRBV6-3; j_gene: TRBJ2-5
CDR3aa: CASSYSIGAGAPNQPQHF; CDR3nt: TGTGCCAGCAGTTACTCGATCGGGGCAGGGGCGCCCAATCAGCCCCAGCATTTT; abundance: once; d_gene: NA; v_gene: TRBV6-2/TRBV6-3; j_gene: TRBJ1-5
CDR3aa: CASSTSTDTQYF; CDR3nt: TGTGCCAGCAGTACAAGCACAGATACGCAGTATTTT; abundance: NA; d_gene: NA; v_gene: TRBV12-3/TRBV12-4; j_gene: TRBJ2-3
CDR3aa: CASSLSLWGGAADTQYF; CDR3nt: TGTGCCAGCAGTTTAAGCCTCTGGGGAGGGGCGGCAGATACGCAGTATTTT; abundance: NA; d_gene: TRBD2; v_gene: TRBV27; j_gene: TRBJ2-3
CDR3aa: CASSSISREGYTF; CDR3nt: TGTGCCAGCAGCTCGATTAGCCGGGAAGGCTACACCTTC; abundance: NA; d_gene: NA; v_gene: TRBV7-9; j_gene: TRBJ1-2
CDR3aa: CASSPLDRTNEKLFF; CDR3nt: TGTGCCAGCAGTCCCCTGGACAGGACTAATGAAAAACTGTTTTTT; abundance: NA; d_gene: TRBD1; v_gene: TRBV6-5; j_gene: TRBJ1-4
CDR3aa: CSAPLNTEAFF; CDR3nt: TGCAGTGCTCCGTTGAACACTGAAGCTTTCTTT; abundance: NA; d_gene: NA; v_gene: TRBV20-1; j_gene: TRBJ1-1